This record looks at one T cell receptor beta chain sequence and its context. Its antigen has not been determined. One base away there is no much larger clone; base qualities are not given. For CDR1 and CDR2, the germline V gene (reference sequence) lists LNHDA and SQIVND. V is pared back by 5 bases and J by 0 bases, with 13 bases lying between the germline termini. The CDR3 has 16 amino acids, counting the end cysteine and phenylalanine. Only CDR3 DNA remains: 48 bases, in frame from the first base. Sequencing was performed on an Illumina HiSeq 1500. TCRdb reworked the public reads: Q25 trimming with fastp, MiXCR clone assembly, productive beta chains retained. Identical CDR3 proteins give one entry, which carries the most common genes and DNA. This sample is represented by around 430,000 distinct CDR3 sequences; roughly 42% of them were singletons. The top ten hold around 44% of the sample. According to the study, the label for this sample's treatment or condition signals: in vitro stimulation with specific CMV peptide epitopes to enrich CMV-specific T cells.

The data derive from a study of T cell repertoires in cytomegalovirus infection (dated by TCRdb to between 2018 and 2021). Describing the broader study: Peptide stimulations targeted recently identified HLA-C-restricted CMV epitopes, whose presentation resists viral immunomodulation, together with well-studied HLA-B-restricted epitopes. Donor HLA type was relevant to the analysis, because carriage of CMV infection together with the matching HLA type was indicated by public TCR beta signatures.

What the work shows at the level of the full study, not this receptor alone: Carriers of CMV infection plus the relevant HLA type were discriminated by the cumulative frequency of public TCR beta family members in the study cohort and in an independent roughly 400-donor cohort. In the ex vivo response, HLA-C-restricted CMV-specific TCR beta clonotypes were dominant, and in two of eight donors the single most frequent clonotype came from this HLA-C-restricted group.

The clonotype was recovered from a human donor in good health (CMV status not recorded). Some clones in this sample may be carry-over from other donors' samples. Source: cultured PBMCs, taken from culture after CMV antigen stimulation. This chain is built from TRBV19 and TRBJ2-2; confidence is insufficient to name the D gene. In nucleotides, the sequence is TGTGCCAGTAGTCCCCCCACGCGAACGAACACCGGGGAGCTGTTTTTT. The encoded protein is CASSPPTRTNTGELFF.